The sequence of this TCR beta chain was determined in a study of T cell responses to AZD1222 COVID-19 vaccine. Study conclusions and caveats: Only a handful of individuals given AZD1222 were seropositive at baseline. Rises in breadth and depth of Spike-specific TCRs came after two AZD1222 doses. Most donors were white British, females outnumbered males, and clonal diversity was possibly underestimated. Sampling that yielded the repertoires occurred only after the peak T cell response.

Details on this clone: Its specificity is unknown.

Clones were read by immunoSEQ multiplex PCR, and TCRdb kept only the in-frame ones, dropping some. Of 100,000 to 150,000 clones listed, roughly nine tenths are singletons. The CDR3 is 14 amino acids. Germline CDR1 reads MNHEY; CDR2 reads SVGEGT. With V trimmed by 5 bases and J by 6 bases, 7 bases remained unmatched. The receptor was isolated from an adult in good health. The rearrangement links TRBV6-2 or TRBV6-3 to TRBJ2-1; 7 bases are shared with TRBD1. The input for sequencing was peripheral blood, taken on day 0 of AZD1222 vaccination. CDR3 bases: TGTGCCAGCAGTCGACAGGGCCGGGGCAATGAGCAGTTCTTC. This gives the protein CASSRQGRGNEQFF.